Listed below are T cell receptor beta chains from one sample, sequenced in a study of early T cells in non-severe SARS-CoV-2 infection. Using its own MiXCR run on the 5' RACE reads, TCRdb lists one record per CDR3 protein. The sample shows about 40,000 distinct CDR3 sequences, roughly 5% of them seen only once. Sequenced material: whole blood. These receptors were obtained from an adult who was a healthcare worker with PCR-confirmed SARS-CoV-2 infection or an uninfected control (not recorded which). The CDR3 runs from the conserved cysteine through the conserved F or W. The D gene is left open where the match is weak. Some rows have no size entry. The others give once, few or many, or a class for an expanded clone.

size	D	V	J	CDR3	DNA
many	NA	TRBV27	TRBJ2-7	CASSSGTVGGYEQYF	TGTGCCAGCAGTTCCGGGACAGTGGGAGGGTACGAGCAGTACTTC
many	NA	TRBV20-1	TRBJ1-4	CSARDPRGNEKLFF	TGCAGTGCTAGAGATCCAAGGGGGAATGAAAAACTGTTTTTT
many	NA	TRBV3-1	TRBJ1-1	CASSRIGGTLNTEAFF	TGTGCCAGCAGCCGTATTGGCGGGACCCTGAACACTGAAGCTTTCTTT
many	NA	TRBV11-2	TRBJ2-4	CASSPQQQGANIQYF	TGTGCCAGCAGCCCCCAGCAACAGGGAGCGAACATTCAGTACTTC
NA	NA	TRBV6-2/TRBV6-3	TRBJ1-1	CASTMGYEGTEAFF	TGTGCCAGCACCATGGGGTACGAAGGGACTGAAGCTTTCTTT
many	NA	TRBV6-6	TRBJ2-7	CASRPGHGTYEQYF	TGTGCCAGCAGGCCGGGACACGGAACCTACGAGCAGTACTTC
many	NA	TRBV12-3/TRBV12-4	TRBJ1-2	CASSPDFQGWGYTF	TGTGCCAGCAGCCCAGACTTTCAGGGATGGGGCTACACCTTC
few	NA	TRBV7-9	TRBJ2-3	CASSLALAVDTQYF	TGTGCCAGCAGCTTAGCGTTAGCTGTAGATACGCAGTATTTT
few	NA	TRBV3-1	TRBJ1-2	CASSHGGPNGYTF	TGTGCCAGCAGCCACGGGGGGCCGAATGGCTACACCTTC
many	NA	TRBV21-1	TRBJ2-7	CASSLDGSGRKSSYEQYF	TGTGCCAGCAGCCTGGATGGTAGCGGGAGAAAGAGCTCCTACGAGCAGTACTTC
many	TRBD2	TRBV20-1	TRBJ2-5	CSASVGLAQETQYF	TGCAGTGCTAGTGTGGGACTAGCGCAAGAGACCCAGTACTTC
many	NA	TRBV4-1	TRBJ1-1	CASSLRQENTEAFF	TGCGCCAGCAGCCTACGACAGGAGAACACTGAAGCTTTCTTT
many	TRBD2	TRBV7-6	TRBJ2-1	CASSQVRGSSYNEQFF	TGTGCCAGCAGCCAAGTGCGGGGGAGCTCCTACAATGAGCAGTTCTTC
many	NA	TRBV7-8	TRBJ1-1	CASSLVGVNTEAFF	TGTGCCAGCAGCTTAGTAGGAGTGAACACTGAAGCTTTCTTT
NA	NA	TRBV12-3/TRBV12-4	TRBJ1-1	CASRAGQAITEAFF	TGTGCCAGCAGAGCGGGACAAGCGATCACTGAAGCTTTCTTT
few	NA	TRBV29-1	TRBJ2-3	CSVGADPTDTQYF	TGCAGCGTTGGGGCCGACCCCACAGATACGCAGTATTTT
many	NA	TRBV19	TRBJ2-7	CASRSRDGTYEQYF	TGTGCCAGTAGAAGCCGGGACGGTACCTACGAGCAGTACTTC
few	NA	TRBV20-1	TRBJ1-1	CSARAQGYNTEAFF	TGCAGTGCTAGAGCGCAGGGATACAACACTGAAGCTTTCTTT
many	NA	TRBV14	TRBJ2-5	CASSQVGSREQETQYF	TGTGCCAGCAGCCAAGTTGGGTCTAGGGAACAAGAGACCCAGTACTTC
NA	NA	TRBV9	TRBJ1-6	CASSVGTSSSPLHF	TGTGCCAGCAGCGTGGGGACATCTTCTTCACCCCTCCACTTT
many	NA	TRBV30	TRBJ2-3	CAWAVPRGTDTQYF	TGTGCCTGGGCGGTCCCTCGTGGCACAGATACGCAGTATTTT
NA	TRBD1	TRBV5-1	TRBJ2-5	CASFEIGQGVETQYF	TGCGCCAGCTTCGAGATCGGACAGGGAGTAGAGACCCAGTACTTC
NA	TRBD2	TRBV5-4	TRBJ2-7	CASSLPGLAGLEQYF	TGTGCCAGCAGCTTGCCGGGACTAGCGGGACTCGAGCAGTACTTC
many	NA	TRBV7-8	TRBJ2-3	CASSLPGPDTQYF	TGTGCCAGCAGCTTACCCGGCCCCGATACGCAGTATTTT